Listed below are T cell receptor beta chains from one sample, sequenced in a study of shared clonotypes between healthy human individuals. Repertoires were generated with immunoSEQ multiplex PCR, while TCRdb's copy carries only in-frame clones and drops some. The sample records over a million clones, approximately 70% being singletons. The sample taken for sequencing was memory CD4+ T cells sorted from blood. These receptors were collected from a man younger than 30 in good health. The CDR3 runs from the conserved cysteine through the conserved F or W. The order of the fields is V gene, clone size, CDR3 protein. Clone size is stated in some rows and not others, as once, few, many or a class when expanded.

TRBV2 | . | CASSGQNSGANVLTF
TRBV5-1 | . | CASSRDSQTYEQYF
TRBV27 | . | CASSLNGFGGRGYTF
TRBV28 | . | CASSFGGPQHF
TRBV30 | . | CAGQRGNTDTQYF
TRBV7-2 | once | CASSFAGLEAFF
TRBV6-4 | few | CASSDSKGATYNEQFF
TRBV14 | . | CASSQDLVSAQYF
TRBV6-1 | . | CASSEAAVGTHEQYF
TRBV30 | few | CAWTRGQRGVQQYF
TRBV5-8 | once | CASSPQLWTGRGYTF
TRBV7-9 | . | CASSFTQRGVQETQYF
TRBV11-2 | . | CASSRPGQGDYGYTF
TRBV10-3 | . | CAISGNSRGPVGNTIYF
TRBV14 | few | CASSQQTGTPKETQYF
TRBV6-6 | . | CASSDTGGQGYEQYF
TRBV28 | few | CASSTAGTGGYEQYF
TRBV5-1 | . | CASSLVGRGQVSYEQYF
TRBV27 | . | CASSFQRGNRELFF
TRBV7-3 | . | CASSLNRGTEAFF
TRBV10-3 | . | CAISESTTSKAYNEQFF
TRBV5-1 | . | CASSLDTADTGELFF
TRBV6-5 | . | CASRRSGTSANEQFF
TRBV11-2 | . | CASSGGQKGRETQYF
TRBV5-1 | once | CASSLEGWVSYNSPLHF
TRBV5-4 | . | CASSLEGGANTGELFF
TRBV28 | . | CASSLRRGRHTEAFF
TRBV5-6 | few | CASSLGVSNSPLHF
TRBV5-1 | . | CASSPLTAGHEQYF
TRBV30 | . | CAWKLSLGEKLFF
TRBV15 | . | CATSRVGGLKTGELFF
TRBV5-6 | . | CASRIHEMNTEAFF
TRBV11-2 | few | CASSRTSGANEQFF
TRBV4-3 | . | CASSQGGAVIGPDTQYF
TRBV7-2 | . | CASSFDRGSGELFF
TRBV2 | . | CASNDFPGQVEETQYF
TRBV5-4 | . | CASSLGGGRNTEAFF
TRBV7-9 | . | CASSGQGQLLQETQYF
TRBV10-1 | . | CASSEYAGNTQYF
TRBV5-1 | . | CASSENTGELFF
TRBV6-5 | . | CATSERGTQYF
TRBV6-4 | . | CASSEGRRGTGELFF
TRBV10-3 | . | CAISEGSQGRGEKLFF
TRBV10-1 | . | CASSPGHVGEKLFF
TRBV6-6 | . | CASIERQGYTAFF
TRBV5-1 | . | CASSPDRGTDTQYF
TRBV4-1 | . | CASSQEAGRNYGYTF
TRBV9 | . | CASSVGPAGGPETQYF
TRBV5-1 | . | CASSYGSTSEAFF
TRBV6-1 | . | CASITGPFQETQYF
TRBV5-1 | few | CASSPLPANTGELFF
TRBV2 | few | CASTGQGATGELFF
TRBV29-1 | . | CSVAPTGDKNIQYF